The rows below give T cell receptor beta chains drawn from one sample of a study of T cell responses to AZD1222 COVID-19 vaccine. The assay was immunoSEQ multiplex PCR, and TCRdb's table has in-frame clones only and misses some. Among around 210,000 clones listed, about 94% were seen once. The sequencing used peripheral blood, collected 28 days after the second dose of the MenACWY control vaccine. The receptors stem from an adult who received the MenACWY meningococcal vaccine as a control. The CDR3 runs from the conserved cysteine through the conserved F or W.

v_gene: TRBV10-3
CDR3aa: CAISESTSGGGDTQYF

v_gene: TRBV27
CDR3aa: CASSPRTEETQYF

v_gene: TRBV5-1
CDR3aa: CASSRDTQRGGGLYEQYF

v_gene: TRBV5-4
CDR3aa: CASSFRRQETQYF

v_gene: TRBV30
CDR3aa: CAWSVRDGQPQHF

v_gene: TRBV13
CDR3aa: CATSQAGDYGYTF

v_gene: TRBV4-1
CDR3aa: CASSQELAGGPRETQYF

v_gene: TRBV7-9
CDR3aa: CASSPPPRANEQFF

v_gene: TRBV7-2
CDR3aa: CASSLLDPGSNGELFF

v_gene: TRBV4-2
CDR3aa: CASSQVTGQSTDTQYF

v_gene: TRBV7-3
CDR3aa: CASSLKADRETGELFF

v_gene: TRBV15
CDR3aa: CATRTGTSNEQFF

v_gene: TRBV5-1
CDR3aa: CASSSTAGGPSEQFF

v_gene: TRBV5-1
CDR3aa: CASSQYREVDTQYF

v_gene: TRBV12-3/TRBV12-4
CDR3aa: CASRGPNYGYTF

v_gene: TRBV18
CDR3aa: CASSPGTSGGAREQFF

v_gene: TRBV29-1
CDR3aa: CSVEGVEAQETQYF

v_gene: TRBV19
CDR3aa: CASSTTGTGSYEQYF

v_gene: TRBV13
CDR3aa: CASRSLGNEKLFF

v_gene: TRBV9
CDR3aa: CASSPGPQGRRLNTEAFF

v_gene: TRBV28
CDR3aa: CASTTIGTGAMYEQYF

v_gene: TRBV9
CDR3aa: CASSPGALSGNTIYF

v_gene: TRBV30
CDR3aa: CAWSVLDENQPQHF

v_gene: TRBV9
CDR3aa: CASGTGTGGATNEKLFF

v_gene: TRBV10-3
CDR3aa: CAVRGSGEQYF

v_gene: TRBV7-8
CDR3aa: CASSPLRRLAEETQYF

v_gene: TRBV30
CDR3aa: CAWSADDQANTEAFF

v_gene: TRBV7-2
CDR3aa: CASSSGQGLGEKLFF

v_gene: TRBV5-1
CDR3aa: CASSWTGRQETQYF

v_gene: TRBV2
CDR3aa: CASSEDSTDGYTF

v_gene: TRBV5-1
CDR3aa: CASTRTGEETGELFF

v_gene: TRBV9
CDR3aa: CASSETSGGYNEQFF

v_gene: TRBV11-2
CDR3aa: CASSPLGGGQETQYF

v_gene: TRBV7-8
CDR3aa: CASSLPGNQPQHF

v_gene: TRBV5-6
CDR3aa: CASSQKGTFMNTEAFF

v_gene: TRBV9
CDR3aa: CASSVEGDSRSGNTIYF

v_gene: TRBV30
CDR3aa: CAWSVRDRNSPLHF

v_gene: TRBV19
CDR3aa: CASSSLSSTDTQYF

v_gene: TRBV11-2
CDR3aa: CASSLAADRGYPYEQYF

v_gene: TRBV7-9
CDR3aa: CASSLVGGIAGELFF

v_gene: TRBV10-3
CDR3aa: CAISPGQGGTYNSPLHF

v_gene: TRBV27
CDR3aa: CASSLGGRAQFF

v_gene: TRBV28
CDR3aa: CASSLSQGNTEAFF

v_gene: TRBV5-6
CDR3aa: CASKPGSNYGYTF

v_gene: TRBV18
CDR3aa: CASSPVGTGSETQYF

v_gene: TRBV7-9
CDR3aa: CASLGTSGVGGPDTQYF

v_gene: TRBV24-1
CDR3aa: CATSDLSGGTSDSSYNEQFF

v_gene: TRBV7-8
CDR3aa: CASSHRGKEYEQYF

v_gene: TRBV9
CDR3aa: CASSVGREQYF

v_gene: TRBV20-1
CDR3aa: CSASASRYEQYF

v_gene: TRBV10-3
CDR3aa: CAISDPAQQHEQYF